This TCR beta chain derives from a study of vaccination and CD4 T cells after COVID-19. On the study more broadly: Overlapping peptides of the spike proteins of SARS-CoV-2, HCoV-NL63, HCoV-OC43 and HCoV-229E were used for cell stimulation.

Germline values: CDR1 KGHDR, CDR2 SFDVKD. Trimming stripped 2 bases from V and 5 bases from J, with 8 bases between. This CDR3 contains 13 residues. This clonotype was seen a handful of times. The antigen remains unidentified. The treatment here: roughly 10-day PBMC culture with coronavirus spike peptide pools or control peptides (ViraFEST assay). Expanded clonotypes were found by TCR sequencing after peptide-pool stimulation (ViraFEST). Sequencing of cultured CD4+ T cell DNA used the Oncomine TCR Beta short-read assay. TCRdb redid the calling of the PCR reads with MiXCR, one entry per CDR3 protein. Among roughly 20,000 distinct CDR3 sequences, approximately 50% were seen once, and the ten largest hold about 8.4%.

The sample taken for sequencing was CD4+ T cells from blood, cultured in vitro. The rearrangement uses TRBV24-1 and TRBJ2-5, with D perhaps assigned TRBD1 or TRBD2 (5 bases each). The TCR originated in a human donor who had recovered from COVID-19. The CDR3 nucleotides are TGTGCCACCAGTGATTCGTGGGGGGAGACCCAGTACTTC. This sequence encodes CATSDSWGETQYF.